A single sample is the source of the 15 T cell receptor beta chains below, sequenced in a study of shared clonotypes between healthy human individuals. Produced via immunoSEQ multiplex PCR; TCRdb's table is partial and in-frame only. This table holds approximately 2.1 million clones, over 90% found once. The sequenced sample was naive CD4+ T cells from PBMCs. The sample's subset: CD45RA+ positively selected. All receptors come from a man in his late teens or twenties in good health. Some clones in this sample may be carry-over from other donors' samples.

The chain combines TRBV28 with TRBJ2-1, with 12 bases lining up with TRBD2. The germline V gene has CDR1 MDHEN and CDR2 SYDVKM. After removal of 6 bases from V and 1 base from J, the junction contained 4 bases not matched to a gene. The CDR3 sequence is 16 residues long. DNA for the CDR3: TGTGCCAGCAGCTCTAGCGGGAGGGGTTCCTACAATGAGCAGTTCTTC. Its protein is CASSSSGRGSYNEQFF.

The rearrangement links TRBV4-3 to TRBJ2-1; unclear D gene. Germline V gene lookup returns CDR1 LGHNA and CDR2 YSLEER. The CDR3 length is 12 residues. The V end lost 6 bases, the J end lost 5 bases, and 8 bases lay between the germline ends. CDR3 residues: CASSLSNNEQFF. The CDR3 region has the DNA TGCGCCAGCAGTCTGAGTAACAATGAGCAGTTCTTC.

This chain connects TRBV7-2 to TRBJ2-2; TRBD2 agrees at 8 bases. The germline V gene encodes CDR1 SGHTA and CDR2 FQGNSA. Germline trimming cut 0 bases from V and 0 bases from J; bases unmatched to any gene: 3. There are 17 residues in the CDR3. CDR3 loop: CASSLASGSANTGELFF. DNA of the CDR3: TGTGCCAGCAGCTTAGCAAGCGGGAGCGCGAACACCGGGGAGCTGTTTTTT.

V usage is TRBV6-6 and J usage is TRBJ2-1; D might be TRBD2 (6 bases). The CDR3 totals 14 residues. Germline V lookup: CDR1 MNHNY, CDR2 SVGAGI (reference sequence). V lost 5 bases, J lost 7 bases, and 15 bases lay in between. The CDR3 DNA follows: TGTGCCAGCAGTGGCGGGATAGGGAGGAATGAGCAGTTCTTC. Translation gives CASSGGIGRNEQFF.

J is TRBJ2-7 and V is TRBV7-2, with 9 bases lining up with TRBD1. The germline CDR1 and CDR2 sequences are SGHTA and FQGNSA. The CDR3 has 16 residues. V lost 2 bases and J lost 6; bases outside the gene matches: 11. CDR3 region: CASSLNTGQGPLEQYF. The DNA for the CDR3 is TGTGCCAGCAGCTTAAACACCGGACAGGGGCCCCTCGAGCAGTACTTC. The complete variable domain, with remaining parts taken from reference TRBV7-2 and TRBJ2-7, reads GAGVSQSPSNKVTEKGKDVELRCDPISGHTALYWYRQSLGQGLEFLIYFQGNSAPDKSGLPSDRFSAERTGGSVSTLTIQRTQQEDSAVYLCASSLNTGQGPLEQYFGPGTRLTVT.

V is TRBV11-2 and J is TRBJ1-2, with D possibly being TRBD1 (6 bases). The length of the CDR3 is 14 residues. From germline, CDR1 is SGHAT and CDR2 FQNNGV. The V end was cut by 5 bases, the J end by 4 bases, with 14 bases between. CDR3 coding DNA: TGTGCCAGCAGCCCAGGGGAATGGAGCTATGGCTACACCTTC. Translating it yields CASSPGEWSYGYTF. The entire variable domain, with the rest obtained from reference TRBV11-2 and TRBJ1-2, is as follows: EAGVAQSPRYKIIEKRQSVAFWCNPISGHATLYWYQQILGQGPKLLIQFQNNGVVDDSQLPKDRFSAERLKGVDSTLKIQPAKLEDSAVYLCASSPGEWSYGYTFGSGTRLTVV.

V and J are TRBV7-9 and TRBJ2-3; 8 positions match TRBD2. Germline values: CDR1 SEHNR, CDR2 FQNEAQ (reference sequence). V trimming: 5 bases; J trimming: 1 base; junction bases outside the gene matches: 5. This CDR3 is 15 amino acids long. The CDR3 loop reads CASSPTAGGTDTQYF. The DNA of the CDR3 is TGTGCCAGCAGCCCCACAGCGGGAGGCACAGATACGCAGTATTTT.

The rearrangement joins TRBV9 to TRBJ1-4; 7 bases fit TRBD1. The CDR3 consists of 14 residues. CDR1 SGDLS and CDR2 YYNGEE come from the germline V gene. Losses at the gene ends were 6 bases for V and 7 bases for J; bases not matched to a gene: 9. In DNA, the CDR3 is TGTGCCAGCAACAGACAGGGAGACGGTGAAAAACTGTTTTTT. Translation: CASNRQGDGEKLFF.

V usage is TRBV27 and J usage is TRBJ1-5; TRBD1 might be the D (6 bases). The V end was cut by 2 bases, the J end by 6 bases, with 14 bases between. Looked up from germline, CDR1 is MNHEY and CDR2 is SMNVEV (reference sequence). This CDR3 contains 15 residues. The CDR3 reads CASSLRLGGPQPQHF. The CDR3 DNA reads TGTGCCAGCAGTTTACGACTCGGGGGCCCTCAGCCCCAGCATTTT.

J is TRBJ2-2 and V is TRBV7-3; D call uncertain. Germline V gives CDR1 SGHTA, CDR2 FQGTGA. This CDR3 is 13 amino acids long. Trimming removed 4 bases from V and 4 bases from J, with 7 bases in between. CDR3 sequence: CASSSPATGELFF. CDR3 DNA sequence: TGTGCCAGCAGCTCCCCGGCCACCGGGGAGCTGTTTTTT.

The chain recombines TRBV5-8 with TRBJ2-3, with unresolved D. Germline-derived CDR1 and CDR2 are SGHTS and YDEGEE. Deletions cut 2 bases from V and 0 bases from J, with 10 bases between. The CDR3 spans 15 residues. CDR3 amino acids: CASSFGQSSTDTQYF. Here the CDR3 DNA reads TGTGCCAGCAGCTTTGGCCAGTCTAGCACAGATACGCAGTATTTT.

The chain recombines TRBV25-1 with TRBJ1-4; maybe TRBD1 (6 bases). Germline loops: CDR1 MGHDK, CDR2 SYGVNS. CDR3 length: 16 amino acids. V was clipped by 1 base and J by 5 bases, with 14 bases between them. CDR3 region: CASSEFGGAQNEKLFF. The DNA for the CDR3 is TGTGCCAGCAGTGAATTTGGGGGGGCGCAGAATGAAAAACTGTTTTTT.

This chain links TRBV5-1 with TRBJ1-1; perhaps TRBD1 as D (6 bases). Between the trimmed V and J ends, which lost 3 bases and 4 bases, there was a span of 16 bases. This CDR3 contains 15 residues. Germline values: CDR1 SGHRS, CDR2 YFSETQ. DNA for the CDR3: TGCGCCAGCAGCTCTCGGGGGGGCGGCATCACTGAAGCTTTCTTT. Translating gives CASSSRGGGITEAFF. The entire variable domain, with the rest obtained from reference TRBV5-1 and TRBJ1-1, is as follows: KAGVTQTPRYLIKTRGQQVTLSCSPISGHRSVSWYQQTPGQGLQFLFEYFSETQRNKGNFPGRFSGRQFSNSRSEMNVSTLELGDSALYLCASSSRGGGITEAFFGQGTRLTVV.

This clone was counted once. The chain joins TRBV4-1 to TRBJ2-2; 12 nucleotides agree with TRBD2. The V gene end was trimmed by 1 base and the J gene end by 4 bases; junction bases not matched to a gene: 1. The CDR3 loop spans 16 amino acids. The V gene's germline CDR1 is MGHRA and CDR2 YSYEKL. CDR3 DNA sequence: TGCGCCAGCAGCCAAGGGACTAGCGGGGTCACCGGGGAGCTGTTTTTT. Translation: CASSQGTSGVTGELFF.

The CDR3 loop reads CASGQTQYGYTF. The CDR3 nucleotides are TGTGCCAGCGGGCAGACTCAATATGGCTACACCTTC. The chain has TRBV2 and TRBJ1-2; D unresolved. Trimming took 8 bases from V and 5 from J, leaving 12 bases between them. CDR3 size: 12 residues. The germline CDR1 and CDR2 sequences are SNHLY and FYNNEI. The full variable domain, its missing parts supplied by reference TRBV2 and TRBJ1-2, is EPEVTQTPSHQVTQMGQEVILRCVPISNHLYFYWYRQILGQKVEFLVSFYNNEISEKSEIFDDQFSVERPDGSNFTLKIRSTKLEDSAMYFCASGQTQYGYTFGSGTRLTVV.